This record looks at one TCR beta chain sequence and its context. What it binds is unknown. The sample belongs to a study of blood T cells in healthy people across ages. Study-level points and caveats: The lack of PBMC sorting stopped any conclusive naive versus antigen-experienced comparison. Diversity was higher, and naive CD4+ cells more numerous, in long-lived donors than in aged donors. Strongly correlated with naive T cell percentage was TCR beta diversity.

Together with a sample-barcoded 5' primer, a J-beta primer mix was included in a second PCR lasting roughly 7 to 11 cycles. TCRdb called the 5' RACE reads again in MiXCR, with one record for every CDR3 protein. The data hold about 620,000 distinct CDR3 sequences, with around 21% observed a single time. Between the trimmed V and J ends, which lost 11 bases and 0 bases, there was a span of 10 bases. The CDR3 runs to 13 residues. Germline V lookup: CDR1 SNHLY, CDR2 FYNNEI. The source is a man between 65 and 85 years old in good health. The sample taken for sequencing was blood. The gene calls are TRBV2 and TRBJ1-4; no clear D. The CDR3 is CAVRPATNEKLFF. DNA of the CDR3: TGTGCCGTCAGACCCGCAACTAATGAAAAACTGTTTTTT.